This T cell receptor beta chain is from a study of CD8+ T cells in alopecia areata. Across the whole study: Among treated patients, oral tofacitinib was administered at 5 to 10 mg twice daily.

TCR sequencing used cDNA made by reverse transcription of extracted RNA. The repertoire was sequenced with immunoSEQ multiplex PCR; TCRdb's copy has only in-frame clones and lacks some. The profile shows tens of thousands of clones, approximately 60% of them singletons. The sample holds a few counts of this clone. The germline V gene has CDR1 MNHEY and CDR2 SMNVEV (reference sequence). The J segment lost 7 bases and the V segment lost 7 bases, leaving 9 bases of the junction unmatched. The CDR3 consists of 16 residues. The clonotype comes from a human donor with alopecia areata. V gene TRBV27 combines with J gene TRBJ2-1, with 14 bases fitting TRBD2. Specimen: CD8+ T cells sorted from blood, collected at week 0. DNA for the CDR3: TGTGCCAGCACGTCCAGGACTAGCGGGAGGTTAAATGAGCAGTTCTTC. Translation gives CASTSRTSGRLNEQFF.